The clone carrying this TCR beta chain was detected ten times or more. The target antigen is unknown. The source of the sample is a study of T cell repertoires in cytomegalovirus infection. Study in general: In public TCR beta signatures, there were indications of both CMV infection and matching HLA type.

One entry per CDR3 protein results from TCRdb running MiXCR on the reads. The table shows about 680,000 distinct CDR3 sequences, with 20% to 30% occurring only once. The V gene's germline CDR1 is SGHTA and CDR2 FQGNSA. The V gene end was trimmed by 4 bases and the J gene end by 5 bases; junction bases not matched to a gene: 12. The CDR3 has 17 amino acids. Findings and caveats of the study: Dominating the ex vivo response were HLA-C-restricted CMV-specific TCR beta clonotypes.

This chain joins TRBV7-2 and TRBJ1-5; 9 bases agree with TRBD1. The TCR sequence derives from a human donor in good health (CMV status not recorded). Some clones in this sample may be carry-over from other donors' samples. Sequencing input: CD8+ T cells from PBMCs. The CDR3 DNA follows: TGTGCCAGCAGCTCCCGGCCGGGACAGGGATTTGATCAGCCCCAGCATTTT. Protein sequence: CASSSRPGQGFDQPQHF.